This T cell receptor (beta chain) was identified during a study of Graves' ophthalmopathy and Graves' hyperthyroidism. Germline V gives CDR1 SEHNR, CDR2 FQNEAQ (reference sequence). V lost 8 bases to trimming and J lost 5 bases; unmatched junction nucleotides: 14. The CDR3 sequence is 15 residues long. Transcripts of RNA were the source for amplifying TCR beta CDR3 regions. An opening RT-PCR round employed HTBI primers and preceded a second-round multiplex PCR. TCRdb re-derived calls from the multiplex PCR reads in MiXCR, one entry per CDR3 protein. Among 660,000 or so distinct CDR3 sequences listed, about two fifths were seen once.

The TCR originated in an adult man with Graves' ophthalmopathy. Sequencing was performed on peripheral blood. The V gene is TRBV7-9, the J gene TRBJ2-5; 7 bases are a match to TRBD1. The CDR3 region is CASRSHSGGLETQYF. The CDR3 bases are TGTGCCAGCCGATCCCACTCAGGGGGATTGGAGACCCAGTACTTC. Using reference TRBV7-9 and TRBJ2-5 for the parts outside the CDR3, the full variable domain is DTGVSQNPRHKITKRGQNVTFRCDPISEHNRLYWYRQTLGQGPEFLTYFQNEAQLEKSRLLSDRFSAERPKGSFSTLEIQRTEQGDSAMYLCASRSHSGGLETQYFGPGTRLLVL.